This T cell receptor beta chain was recorded in a study of blood T cell repertoires in COVID-19. As for the study in general: The United States, Italy and Spain provided the acute and convalescent COVID-19 samples. Sources were T cells, B-cell-depleted T cells, or PBMCs; the material itself was cDNA or gDNA.

Seattle's cohort entered during active infection and was followed longitudinally. V shed 0 bases and J shed 4 bases, with 6 bases lying between them. CDR1 is SGHTA and CDR2 is FQGNSA in the germline V gene. The CDR3 is 13 residues long. Source study methods: Scientists estimated how many nucleated cells there were by amplifying reference gene primers. The protocol was immunoSEQ multiplex PCR, while the TCRdb copy is restricted to in-frame clones and leaves out a portion. V, J and clone size reflect that table, while D and trimming were determined from the DNA. The profile shows 200,000 to 250,000 clones, around 86% of them singletons.

Sequencing input: peripheral blood. V and J are TRBV7-2 and TRBJ2-5; a weak D match, TRBD2 (6 bases). The sequence was obtained from a woman between 45 and 60 years old with COVID-19, enrolled during active disease. As DNA, the CDR3 is TGTGCCAGCAGCTTAGCGGGGGGAGAGACCCAGTACTTC. Translation gives CASSLAGGETQYF.